Listed below are T cell receptor beta chains from one sample, sequenced in a study of CD8+CD57+ T cells in acquired aplastic anemia. TCRdb redid the calling of the reads with MiXCR, one entry per CDR3 protein. The sample contains 90,000 to 130,000 distinct CDR3 sequences, under 60% of which appear only once. The sample consisted of sorted CD4+, CD8+, or CD8+CD57+ T cells (not recorded which) from PBMCs. These receptors were collected from a human donor in good health, serving as a control. Each CDR3 is given with its conserved first and last residue. Each record gives: J gene, D gene, clone size, V gene, CDR3 protein, CDR3 DNA. The D gene is left open where the match is weak. Only some rows state a clone size, as once, few, many or a class for expanded clones.

TRBJ1-2	-	-	TRBV4-2	CASSQEGTGYYGYTF	TGTGCCAGCAGCCAAGAGGGAACAGGGTACTATGGCTACACCTTC
TRBJ2-1	TRBD2	-	TRBV25-1	CASSSPGLAGNEQFF	TGTGCCAGCAGTAGCCCGGGACTAGCGGGCAATGAGCAGTTCTTC
TRBJ1-2	-	many	TRBV5-6	CASSFRVTNYGYTF	TGTGCCAGCAGCTTTAGGGTGACTAACTATGGCTACACCTTC
TRBJ2-2	-	many	TRBV2	CASGATGELFF	TGTGCCAGCGGGGCCACCGGGGAGCTGTTTTTT
TRBJ2-7	-	many	TRBV5-5	CASSLEGGASAYEQYF	TGTGCCAGCAGCTTGGAGGGGGGCGCATCCGCTTACGAGCAGTACTTC
TRBJ1-2	-	many	TRBV5-6	CASSLGPGDLYGYTF	TGTGCCAGCAGCTTGGGCCCGGGAGACTTATATGGCTACACCTTC
TRBJ2-5	TRBD2	many	TRBV10-1	CASSPRGAYRGTQYF	TGCGCCAGCAGTCCGCGGGGGGCATATAGGGGGACCCAGTACTTC
TRBJ1-2	-	-	TRBV19	CASSGGQGPYGYTF	TGTGCCAGTAGTGGCGGTCAGGGGCCCTATGGCTACACCTTC
TRBJ2-5	-	-	TRBV5-1	CASRGRGKTQYF	TGCGCCAGCAGAGGGAGAGGGAAGACCCAGTACTTC
TRBJ2-2	-	many	TRBV12-3/TRBV12-4	CASRIGTSGELFF	TGTGCCAGCAGGATAGGGACGAGCGGGGAGCTGTTTTTT
TRBJ1-6	-	-	TRBV7-2	CASSLSGDLNSPLHF	TGTGCCAGCAGCTTAAGTGGCGACTTAAATTCACCCCTCCACTTT
TRBJ2-1	-	-	TRBV12-3/TRBV12-4	CASSFQRNEQFF	TGTGCCAGCAGTTTCCAGCGGAATGAGCAGTTCTTC